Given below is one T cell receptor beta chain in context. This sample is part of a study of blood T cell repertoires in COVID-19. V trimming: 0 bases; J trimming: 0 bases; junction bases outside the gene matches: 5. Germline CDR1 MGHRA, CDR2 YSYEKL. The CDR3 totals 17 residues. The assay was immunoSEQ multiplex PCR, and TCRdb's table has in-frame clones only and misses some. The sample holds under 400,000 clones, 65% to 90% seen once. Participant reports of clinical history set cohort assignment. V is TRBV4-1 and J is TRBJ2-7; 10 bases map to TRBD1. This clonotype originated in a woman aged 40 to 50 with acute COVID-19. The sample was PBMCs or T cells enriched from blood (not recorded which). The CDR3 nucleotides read TGCGCCAGCAGCCAAGAACCCCGGACAGGGGGCTCCTACGAGCAGTACTTC. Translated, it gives CASSQEPRTGGSYEQYF.